This is a list of T cell receptor beta chains from one sample in a study of cytomegalovirus exposure and HLA in healthy donors. Sequencing used immunoSEQ multiplex PCR; TCRdb keeps in-frame clones, though not all of them. The data show about 88,000 clones, with roughly 80% seen just once and about 12% held by the top ten. Sample: PBMCs. These receptors came from a woman between 18 and 30 years old in good health and CMV-seropositive. Each CDR3 is given without its conserved first and last residue.

j_call v_call cdr3_aa
TRBJ2-1 TRBV9 ASSVGRGEVENEQF
TRBJ2-6 TRBV6-6 ASSYSGDSGANVLT
TRBJ2-2 TRBV18 ASSTQTVEAGELF
TRBJ2-1 TRBV30 AYPSGGAFNEQF
TRBJ2-2 TRBV4-2 ASSHPFSGQNTGELF
TRBJ2-3 TRBV5-5 ASSFGRGRTDTQY
TRBJ2-7 TRBV28 ASSLGRGELYEQY
TRBJ2-2 TRBV11-3 ASSPGLSFGNTGELF
TRBJ1-2 TRBV6-5 ASSLPTDPVGGYT
TRBJ2-3 TRBV5-1 ASSSTGTGEDTQY
TRBJ1-5 TRBV30 AFTTGVGPQH
TRBJ2-7 TRBV5-1 ASSPGTSGETQY
TRBJ2-1 TRBV2 ASSTGLAGNNEQF
TRBJ2-7 TRBV11-1 ASSLGSGDEQY
TRBJ2-7 TRBV9 ASSATGRDYEQY
TRBJ2-5 TRBV19 ASRGSGGDQETQY
TRBJ2-5 TRBV13 ASSLISMETQY
TRBJ1-1 TRBV6-1 ASSRDTEGPEAF
TRBJ1-6 TRBV10-3 AISEPDRDNSPLH
TRBJ2-3 TRBV5-6 ASSETSGGDTQY
TRBJ2-3 TRBV5-6 ASSVDRGFTQY
TRBJ2-5 TRBV28 ASSFTAGDQETQY
TRBJ2-3 TRBV15 ATSMTSGVDTQY
TRBJ2-7 TRBV5-1 ASSFPPDSPSYEQY
TRBJ1-4 TRBV21-1 ASRRIRGTTNEKLF
TRBJ1-3 TRBV15 ATSTDRGPGNTIY
TRBJ1-6 TRBV2 ASSPTGGSPLH
TRBJ1-1 TRBV19 ASSIGTAVEAF
TRBJ1-2 TRBV9 ASSVGDSYGYT
TRBJ2-2 TRBV6-4 ASKSGRNTGELF
TRBJ2-1 TRBV7-2 ASSPEARNNEQF
TRBJ1-1 TRBV28 ASSLRLGNTEAF
TRBJ1-3 TRBV6-5 ASRGRPSSGNTIY
TRBJ2-2 TRBV5-5 ASSLSSGGPNTGELF
TRBJ2-3 TRBV9 ASSAGTPNTDTQY
TRBJ1-5 TRBV28 ASSFGTGFNQPQH
TRBJ2-3 TRBV4-2 ASSRPELGGVDTQY
TRBJ2-1 TRBV7-2 ASSFGTDEQF
TRBJ2-7 TRBV13 ASSLESRGGINEQY
TRBJ2-1 TRBV21-1 ASSKTGNEQF
TRBJ1-2 TRBV10-2 ASSESRTIYGYT
TRBJ2-2 TRBV30 AWSIKRGLGTGELF
TRBJ1-1 TRBV7-9 ASSLARLRQGAFSQAF
TRBJ1-1 TRBV28 ASSVVGRGGTEAF
TRBJ2-2 TRBV6-5 ASSFRDTHTGELF
TRBJ2-7 TRBV5-6 ASSLGASGGVEQY
TRBJ1-1 TRBV11-3 ASSSPREGQTEAF
TRBJ1-6 TRBV18 ASSPPGLANSPLH
TRBJ2-7 TRBV13 ASSPIPIGQGAYEQY
TRBJ2-1 TRBV9 ASSVDGSNEQF